This is a list of T cell receptor beta chains from one sample in a study of cytomegalovirus exposure and HLA in healthy donors. Here immunoSEQ multiplex PCR was the method, and the copy in TCRdb shows in-frame clones only, minus some. The table records approximately 160,000 clones, approximately 80% of them present only once. Sequencing was done on a sample of PBMCs. The source of these receptors is a man aged 18 to 35 in good health and CMV-seropositive. The CDR3 runs from the conserved cysteine through the conserved F or W. Each record gives: D gene, clone size, V gene, J gene, CDR3 DNA, CDR3 protein. A D gene is named only where the DNA matches it firmly. Expanded clones get a size class; other rows say once, few or many, or leave the size out.

>.|.|TRBV25-1|TRBJ2-1
TGTGCCAGCAGTGACAGGGTCTATGAGCAGTTCTTC
CASSDRVYEQFF
>.|few|TRBV5-6|TRBJ1-1
TGTGCCAGCAGCTTGGGCACAGCCACTCCCGAAGCTTTCTTT
CASSLGTATPEAFF
>.|.|TRBV5-6|TRBJ2-2
TGTGCCAGCAGCTACGGACAGACCGGGGAGCTGTTTTTT
CASSYGQTGELFF
>.|.|TRBV18|TRBJ1-5
TGTGCCAGCTCACCAGGGGCCAATCAGCCCCAGCATTTT
CASSPGANQPQHF
>.|.|TRBV6-5|TRBJ2-7
TGTGCCAGCAGTTACGCCGACGGGGCCTACGAGCAGTACTTC
CASSYADGAYEQYF
>TRBD1|.|TRBV14|TRBJ1-5
TGTGCCAGCAGCCCCAGACAGGGGTTACGGCCCCAGCATTTT
CASSPRQGLRPQHF
>TRBD1|.|TRBV29-1|TRBJ2-3
TGCAGCGTTGAAAGGTGGGACAGATCAACGAGCACAGATACGCAGTATTTT
CSVERWDRSTSTDTQYF
>TRBD1|.|TRBV29-1|TRBJ2-7
TGCAGCGTTGGGACAGGGGTCTACGAGCAGTACTTC
CSVGTGVYEQYF
>.|.|TRBV28|TRBJ1-1
TGTGCCAGCACTTTTTGGGGCAGGGAAGCTTTCTTT
CASTFWGREAFF
>.|.|TRBV5-6|TRBJ1-1
TGTGCCAGCAGTTGGAGGGGGAACACTGAAGCTTTCTTT
CASSWRGNTEAFF
>TRBD1|.|TRBV29-1|TRBJ1-2
TGCAGCGCCTCCGGGACAGGGAGTAGTGGTGGCTACACCTTC
CSASGTGSSGGYTF
>TRBD1|few|TRBV7-9|TRBJ1-1
TGTGCCAGCAGCCCTAACCTGCCCGGGACAGGGTGGGCGAACACTGAAGCTTTCTTT
CASSPNLPGTGWANTEAFF
>.|.|TRBV7-2|TRBJ2-7
TGTGCCAGCAGCTTAGATTTGCAGGGCGACTACGAGCAGTACTTC
CASSLDLQGDYEQYF
>TRBD2|.|TRBV5-1|TRBJ2-3
TGCGCCAGCAGCTGGGGGGGGACTTCAGATACGCAGTATTTT
CASSWGGTSDTQYF
>.|.|TRBV29-1|TRBJ2-7
TGCAGCGTTGTAGGGACTCCGGACGGCTACGAGCAGTACTTC
CSVVGTPDGYEQYF
>TRBD2|.|TRBV7-9|TRBJ2-2
TGTGCCAGCAGCTTAAGAGGGCACACAGCGGGGGATAACACCGGGGAGCTGTTTTTT
CASSLRGHTAGDNTGELFF
>TRBD1|.|TRBV28|TRBJ2-7
TGTGCCAGCAGCCAACCCCGGGACAGGAGTTACGAGCAGTACTTC
CASSQPRDRSYEQYF
>TRBD1|.|TRBV11-2|TRBJ2-7
TGTGCCAGCAGACCAGGGACAGGGGGCTTTGGTTACGAGCAGTACTTC
CASRPGTGGFGYEQYF
>TRBD1|.|TRBV15|TRBJ1-2
TGTGCCACCAGCAGAGTAGGGGGCTCCAGTGGCTACACCTTC
CATSRVGGSSGYTF
>.|.|TRBV18|TRBJ2-1
TGTGCCAGCTGGGGAGACGGAAGCAATGAGCAGTTCTTC
CASWGDGSNEQFF
>.|.|TRBV7-3|TRBJ2-1
TGTGCCAGCAGCTCTTTAGCGCTCACCACCTACAATGAGCAGTTCTTC
CASSSLALTTYNEQFF
>.|.|TRBV5-8|TRBJ2-7
TGTGCCAGCAGCTCCGAATCCGGGACAACTTACGAGCAGTACTTC
CASSSESGTTYEQYF
>TRBD1|.|TRBV9|TRBJ2-7
TGTGCCAGCAGCCCCAGACAGGGGGGTGAGCAGTACTTC
CASSPRQGGEQYF
>TRBD1|.|TRBV10-2|TRBJ1-2
TGCGCCAGCAGTGGATTTAACAGGGGGAAGGACTATGGCTACACCTTC
CASSGFNRGKDYGYTF
>TRBD1|.|TRBV2|TRBJ2-7
TGTGCCAGCAGTGGGGACAGGGGGTATTCCTACGAGCAGTACTTC
CASSGDRGYSYEQYF
>.|.|TRBV20-1|TRBJ2-1
TGCAGTGCGTACAGCTACAATGAGCAGTTCTTC
CSAYSYNEQFF
>.|.|TRBV7-9|TRBJ2-3
TGTGCCAGCAGCTTCCGGTGGGGGGGCCGGACAGATACGCAGTATTTT
CASSFRWGGRTDTQYF
>TRBD1|.|TRBV2|TRBJ1-2
TGTGCCAGCAGTGCCGGACAGGGGGCTAACTATGGCTACACCTTC
CASSAGQGANYGYTF
>.|.|TRBV10-1|TRBJ1-5
TGCGCCAGCAGTAGGAGGAGGGGACCCAATCAGCCCCAGCATTTT
CASSRRRGPNQPQHF
>TRBD2|.|TRBV6-5|TRBJ2-7
TGTGCCAGCAGTCAACTAGCGGGACCTTCCTACGAGCAGTACTTC
CASSQLAGPSYEQYF
>.|.|TRBV29-1|TRBJ1-1
TGCAGCGTTGAAGATCAGGTGCAAGCTTTCTTT
CSVEDQVQAFF
>.|.|TRBV7-9|TRBJ1-2
TGTGCCGGATCCCAGGGGAACTATGGCTACACCTTC
CAGSQGNYGYTF
>TRBD2|.|TRBV2|TRBJ2-1
TGTGCCAGCAGGGTAGCGGGAGGTAATACGAATGAGCAGTTCTTC
CASRVAGGNTNEQFF
>TRBD1|.|TRBV27|TRBJ2-7
TGTGCCAGCAGTTACGGACAGGGGGGATACGAGCAGTACTTC
CASSYGQGGYEQYF
>TRBD1|.|TRBV7-2|TRBJ1-2
TGTGCCAGCAGCTCAGACAGGGTCGGCTACACCTTC
CASSSDRVGYTF
>.|.|TRBV6-1|TRBJ1-5
TGTGCCAGCAGTGATATCCAGGGCAATCAGCCCCAGCATTTT
CASSDIQGNQPQHF
>.|.|TRBV28|TRBJ2-1
TGTGCCAGCAGTTTACCCCTCGGAGCCTACAATGAGCAGTTCTTC
CASSLPLGAYNEQFF
>.|.|TRBV5-1|TRBJ2-7
TGCGCCAGCAGCCCCTTGGAGTCCTACGAGCAGTACTTC
CASSPLESYEQYF
>.|once|TRBV6-1|TRBJ2-3
TGTTTAGTACGAGGAGACACAGATACGCAGTATTTT
CLVRGDTDTQYF
>.|once|TRBV27|TRBJ2-3
TGTGCCAGCAGTCCACTAGTGGGGAGCACAGATACGCAGTATTTT
CASSPLVGSTDTQYF
>.|.|TRBV4-3|TRBJ2-6
TGCGCCAGCAGCCAAGAATCTCCCTCTGGGGCCAACGTCCTGACTTTC
CASSQESPSGANVLTF
>.|.|TRBV7-2|TRBJ2-7
TGTGCCAGCAGCGAATCTAATGGGCAGTACTTC
CASSESNGQYF
>.|.|TRBV28|TRBJ2-2
TGTGCCAGCGGCTCCATCCCATCCGGGGAGCTGTTTTTT
CASGSIPSGELFF
>TRBD1|.|TRBV18|TRBJ2-2
TGTGCCAGCTCTACGACAGGGGGGACCGGGGAGCTGTTTTTT
CASSTTGGTGELFF
>.|.|TRBV6-5|TRBJ1-1
TGTGCCAGCAGAACAGGGTTCGAGGCTTTCTTT
CASRTGFEAFF
>.|.|TRBV4-3|TRBJ2-3
TGCGCCAGCAGCCAGGGACATAATACGCAGTATTTT
CASSQGHNTQYF
>TRBD1|.|TRBV2|TRBJ2-7
TGTGCCAGCAGTCGGGGACAGGGAGGACCCTACGAGCAGTACTTC
CASSRGQGGPYEQYF
>TRBD2|.|TRBV28|TRBJ2-5
TGTGCCAGCAGTTTCACGGGAGGGGGAGAGACCCAGTACTTC
CASSFTGGGETQYF
>TRBD1|.|TRBV28|TRBJ2-7
TGTGCCAGCAGTTTACGGGGACAGTCGTGGGCCTACGAGCAGTACTTC
CASSLRGQSWAYEQYF
>TRBD1|.|TRBV5-5|TRBJ1-2
TGTGCCAGCAGCCTAGTGACAGGGGGCGCGGATGGCTACACCTTC
CASSLVTGGADGYTF
>.|.|TRBV7-9|TRBJ1-3
TGTGCCAGCAGCCCCCTTAGCCTCGACTCTGGAAACACCATATATTTT
CASSPLSLDSGNTIYF
>.|.|TRBV7-2|TRBJ2-7
TGTGCCAGCAGCTCAACAGGGTTCTACGAGCAGTACTTC
CASSSTGFYEQYF
>TRBD2|.|TRBV29-1|TRBJ2-3
TGCAGCGTTGAGGGGGGGGCAGATACGCAGTATTTT
CSVEGGADTQYF
>.|.|TRBV28|TRBJ2-7
TGTGCCAGCAGTTTTCCGAGGCTCGAGCAGTACTTC
CASSFPRLEQYF
>.|few|TRBV7-9|TRBJ2-3
TGTGCCAGCAGCGAACTTCGAGATACGCAGTATTTT
CASSELRDTQYF